This T cell receptor beta chain was recorded in a study of cytomegalovirus exposure and HLA in healthy donors. Study-level results: In an earlier analysis, productive rearrangement rates for most beta V segments clustered near 87% or 30%. When analyzed later, a missense DCLRE1C variant was found to be linked to TCR beta V- and J-gene trimming.

The PCR ran on 60 Vbeta and 13 Jbeta primers. Authors' analysis steps: Later work found 65 million to 90 million unique TCR beta chains, with roughly 11 million shared. The assay was immunoSEQ multiplex PCR, and TCRdb's table has in-frame clones only and misses some. V, J and clone size are taken as reported in that table, and D and trimming were inferred from the DNA itself. This sample has tens of thousands of clones, with 62% found just once. As to this clone: Its antigen is unidentified.

This clonotype was obtained from a woman aged 30 to 39 in good health and CMV-seropositive. The material sequenced was PBMCs.

The CDR3 is CASRVNTEAFF. The CDR3 DNA sequence: TGTGCCAGCCGGGTGAACACTGAAGCTTTCTTT. This chain uses TRBV6-5 with TRBJ1-1; D call uncertain. CDR1 is MNHEY and CDR2 is SVGAGI in the germline V gene. This CDR3 spans 11 amino acids. With 8 bases removed from V and 0 bases from J, the gap between germline ends came to 4 bases.